This T cell receptor beta chain came from a study of T cell repertoires in cytomegalovirus infection. Across the study: The authors relied on CMV epitopes, both recently identified HLA-C-restricted and well-studied HLA-B-restricted. Matching HLA type, along with CMV infection, was indicated by public TCR beta signatures.

This clonotype appeared a few times. Its antigen is undetermined. The CDR3 loop spans 13 amino acids. In germline, CDR1 is DFQATT, CDR2 SNEGSKA (reference sequence). With 3 bases removed from V and 5 bases from J, the gap between germline ends came to 14 bases. General study results and limits: Cumulative frequency (of public TCR beta family members) identified carriers of CMV plus the relevant HLA. HLA-C-restricted CMV-specific TCR beta clonotypes prevailed in the ex vivo response.

TCRdb ran MiXCR on the reads and lists one entry per CDR3 protein. The data show roughly 990,000 distinct CDR3 sequences, about 33% seen once. Sequences were derived from cultured CD8+ T cells from PBMCs, sampled from culture after CMV antigen stimulation. This TCR came from a human donor in good health (CMV status not recorded). Some clones in this sample may be carry-over from other donors' samples. The chain joins TRBV20-1 to TRBJ2-7, with D perhaps matching TRBD2 (5 bases). The chain's CDR3 is CSASGPPSHEQYF. CDR3 nucleotides: TGCAGTGCTAGTGGGCCCCCTAGCCACGAGCAGTACTTC.